This is a list of T cell receptor beta chains from one sample in a study of PD-1 blockade in classical Hodgkin lymphoma. Generated by immunoSEQ multiplex PCR, the TCRdb table keeps only in-frame clones and is missing some. The sample lists 50,000 or so clones; around 87% were seen once. The sequencing here drew on peripheral blood mononuclear cells (PBMCs), taken before the fourth cycle of nivolumab. The source of these receptors is a human donor with classical Hodgkin lymphoma. CDR3s include the opening cysteine and the closing phenylalanine or tryptophan. D genes are given only for firm matches. Expanded clones are given a class, and other clones once, few, many or no size at all.

clone_size,v_call,d_call,j_call,cdr3_aa,cdr3_nt
.,TRBV5-1,TRBD2,TRBJ2-3,CASSSYPTSGSTDTQYF,TGCGCCAGCAGCTCCTACCCGACTAGCGGTAGCACAGATACGCAGTATTTT
.,TRBV10-3,.,TRBJ2-7,CAISGTAAGEQYF,TGTGCCATCAGCGGGACCGCGGCAGGGGAGCAGTACTTC
.,TRBV10-3,TRBD2,TRBJ2-7,CAISGHTDLTGGSYEQYF,TGTGCCATCAGTGGACACACCGATTTGACGGGAGGATCCTACGAGCAGTACTTC
.,TRBV18,.,TRBJ1-5,CASSPDTPGDQPQHF,TGTGCCAGCTCACCGGACACCCCGGGCGATCAGCCCCAGCATTTT
.,TRBV27,.,TRBJ1-5,CASSLFGTGGEPQHF,TGTGCCAGCAGTTTATTTGGAACGGGGGGAGAGCCCCAGCATTTT
once,TRBV6-5,TRBD2,TRBJ2-7,CASSYSVLAGLYEQYF,TGTGCCAGCAGTTACTCGGTGTTAGCGGGATTGTACGAGCAGTACTTC
.,TRBV4-1,.,TRBJ1-1,CASSQSQDSELNTEAFF,TGCGCCAGCAGCCAATCTCAAGACAGTGAACTGAACACTGAAGCTTTCTTT
.,TRBV6-5,.,TRBJ2-7,CASSYSDPTIYEQYF,TGTGCCAGCAGTTACTCAGACCCGACAATCTACGAGCAGTACTTC
.,TRBV5-1,TRBD1,TRBJ2-4,CASSSGTVLAKNIQYF,TGCGCCAGCAGCTCCGGGACAGTCCTAGCCAAAAACATTCAGTACTTC
.,TRBV5-1,.,TRBJ2-5,CASSLGQQETQYF,TGCGCCAGCAGCTTGGGACAGCAAGAGACCCAGTACTTC
.,TRBV28,.,TRBJ2-5,CASSWRVTPQETQYF,TGTGCCAGCAGTTGGCGCGTCACCCCCCAGGAGACCCAGTACTTC
.,TRBV5-6,TRBD2,TRBJ2-1,CASSLSGGSWQFF,TGTGCCAGCAGCTTATCGGGAGGGAGTTGGCAGTTCTTC
.,TRBV7-9,TRBD2,TRBJ2-7,CASSSFLSGRAVNEQYF,TGTGCCAGCAGCTCGTTCCTAAGCGGGAGGGCCGTCAACGAGCAGTACTTC
once,TRBV10-2,.,TRBJ1-2,CASGELTGKYGYTF,TGCGCCAGCGGGGAGTTGACTGGGAAATATGGCTACACCTTC
.,TRBV9,TRBD2,TRBJ2-1,CASSVGGLAGATNEQFF,TGTGCCAGCAGCGTAGGCGGACTAGCGGGAGCTACCAATGAGCAGTTCTTC
.,TRBV2,.,TRBJ2-7,CASGLLYEQYF,TGTGCCAGCGGACTTTTATACGAGCAGTACTTC
.,TRBV6-1,.,TRBJ2-5,CASSAGAPQETQYF,TGTGCCAGCAGTGCGGGGGCCCCGCAAGAGACCCAGTACTTC
.,TRBV28,.,TRBJ1-1,CASSLRGGNTEAFF,TGTGCCAGCAGTTTAAGGGGGGGGAACACTGAAGCTTTCTTT
.,TRBV5-4,.,TRBJ1-4,CASSLVGGLTNEKLFF,TGTGCCAGCAGCTTGGTGGGGGGCCTAACTAATGAAAAACTGTTTTTT
.,TRBV6-4,.,TRBJ2-6,CASSEGSGFGNVLTF,TGTGCCAGCAGTGAAGGGTCGGGGTTTGGCAACGTCCTGACTTTC
few,TRBV7-9,TRBD2,TRBJ2-2,CASRAAGALYTGELFF,TGTGCCAGCAGAGCAGCGGGAGCTCTCTACACCGGGGAGCTGTTTTTT